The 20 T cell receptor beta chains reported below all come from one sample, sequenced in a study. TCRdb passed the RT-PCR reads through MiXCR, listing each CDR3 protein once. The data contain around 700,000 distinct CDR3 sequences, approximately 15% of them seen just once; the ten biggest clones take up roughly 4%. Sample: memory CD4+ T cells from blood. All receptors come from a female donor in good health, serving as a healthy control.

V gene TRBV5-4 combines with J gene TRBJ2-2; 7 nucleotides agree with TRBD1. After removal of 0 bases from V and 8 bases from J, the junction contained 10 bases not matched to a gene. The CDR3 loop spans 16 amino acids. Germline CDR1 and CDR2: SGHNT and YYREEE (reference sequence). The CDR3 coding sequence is TGTGCCAGCAGCTTGGGGGGCCAGGGGGATCGGGGGGAGCTGTTTTTT. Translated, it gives CASSLGGQGDRGELFF.

As DNA, the CDR3 is TGCGCCAGCAGCTTGGGACTAGCGGGGGGTCTACAAGAGACCCAGTACTTC. This gives the protein CASSLGLAGGLQETQYF. This chain uses TRBV5-1 with TRBJ2-1; 13 bases match TRBD2. The end of the DNA is better explained by TRBJ2-5, so the J call may be wrong. In germline, CDR1 is SGHRS, CDR2 YFSETQ. The CDR3 is made up of 17 amino acids.

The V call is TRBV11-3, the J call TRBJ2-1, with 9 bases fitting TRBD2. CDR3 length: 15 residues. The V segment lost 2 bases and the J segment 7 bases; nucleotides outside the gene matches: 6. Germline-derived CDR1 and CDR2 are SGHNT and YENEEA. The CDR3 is CASSLWASGDNEQFF. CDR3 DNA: TGTGCCAGCAGCTTATGGGCTAGCGGGGATAATGAGCAGTTCTTC.

The CDR3 coding sequence is TGCAGCGTGAGGTTTCGGAGACCCACCGGGGAGCTGTTTTTT. It is translated as CSVRFRRPTGELFF. The chain employs TRBV29-1 and TRBJ2-2; D is unresolved. The germline gives CDR1 SQVTM, CDR2 ANQGSEA. The CDR3 extends over 14 amino acids. Deletions cut 6 bases from V and 4 bases from J, with 15 bases between.

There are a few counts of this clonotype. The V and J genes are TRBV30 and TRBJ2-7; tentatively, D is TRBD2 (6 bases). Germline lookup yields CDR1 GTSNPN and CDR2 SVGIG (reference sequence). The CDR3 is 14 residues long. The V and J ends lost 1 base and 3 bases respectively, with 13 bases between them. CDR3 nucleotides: TGTGCCTGGAGTGAAGGCGGGGAACGCTACGAGCAGTACTTC. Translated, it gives CAWSEGGERYEQYF. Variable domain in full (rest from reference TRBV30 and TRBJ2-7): SQTIHQWPATLVQPVGSPLSLECTVEGTSNPNLYWYRQAAGRGLQLLFYSVGIGQISSEVPQNLSASRPQDRQFILSSKKLLLSDSGFYLCAWSEGGERYEQYFGPGTRLTVT.

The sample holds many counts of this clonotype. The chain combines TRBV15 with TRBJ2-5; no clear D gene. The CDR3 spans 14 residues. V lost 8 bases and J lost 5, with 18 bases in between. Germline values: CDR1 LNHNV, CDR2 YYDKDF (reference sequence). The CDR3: CATARAPIGETQYF. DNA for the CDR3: TGTGCCACCGCTAGAGCGCCGATCGGGGAGACCCAGTACTTC.

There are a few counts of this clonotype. CDR3 residues: CASSYNKREAQETQYF. The CDR3 DNA is TGTGCCAGCAGTTATAACAAGCGGGAGGCTCAAGAGACCCAGTACTTC. The V gene is TRBV6-2 or TRBV6-3, the J gene TRBJ2-5; TRBD2 matches 9 bases. The length of the CDR3 is 16 residues. The germline V gene has CDR1 MNHEY and CDR2 SVGEGT. V shed 3 bases, J shed 2 bases, and the junction held 7 bases outside the gene matches.

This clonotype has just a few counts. CDR3 nucleotides: TGCAGTGCTCAGGGACTAGCGGGAGTTCGGGGCACAGATACGCAGTATTTT. The encoded protein is CSAQGLAGVRGTDTQYF. V and J are TRBV20-1 and TRBJ2-3; the match to TRBD2 covers 14 bases. The CDR3 loop spans 17 amino acids. J gave up 1 base and V 5 bases, and 8 bases lay outside the gene matches. Looked up from germline, CDR1 is DFQATT and CDR2 is SNEGSKA (reference sequence).

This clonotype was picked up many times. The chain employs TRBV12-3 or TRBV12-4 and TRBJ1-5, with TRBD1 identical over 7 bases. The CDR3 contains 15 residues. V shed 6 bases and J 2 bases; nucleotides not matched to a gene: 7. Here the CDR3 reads CASRTGTVGNQPQHF. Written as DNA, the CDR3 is TGTGCCAGCAGGACCGGGACAGTCGGCAATCAGCCCCAGCATTTT.

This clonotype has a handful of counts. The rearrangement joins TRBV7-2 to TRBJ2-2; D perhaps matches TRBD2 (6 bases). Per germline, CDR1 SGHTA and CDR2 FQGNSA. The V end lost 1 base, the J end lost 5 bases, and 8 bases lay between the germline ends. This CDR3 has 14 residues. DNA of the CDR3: TGTGCCAGCAGCTTAGAACTAGCAACCGGGGAGCTGTTTTTT. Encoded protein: CASSLELATGELFF.

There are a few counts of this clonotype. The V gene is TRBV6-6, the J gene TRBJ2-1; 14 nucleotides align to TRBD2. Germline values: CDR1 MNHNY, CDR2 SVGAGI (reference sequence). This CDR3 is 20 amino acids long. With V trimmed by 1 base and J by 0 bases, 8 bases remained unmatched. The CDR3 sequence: CASSYYLGLAGASSYNEQFF. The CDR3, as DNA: TGTGCCAGCAGTTACTACTTGGGACTAGCGGGGGCCAGCTCCTACAATGAGCAGTTCTTC.

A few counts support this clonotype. The CDR3 sequence: CASSYYSGGAFF. The CDR3 coding sequence is TGTGCCAGCAGCTACTACTCCGGGGGGGCTTTCTTT. The genes are TRBV7-8 and TRBJ1-1, with D perhaps TRBD1 (5 bases). Per the germline V gene, CDR1 is SGHVS and CDR2 is FQNEAQ. The CDR3 has 12 residues. The V end lost 4 bases, the J end lost 11 bases, and 14 bases lay between the germline ends.

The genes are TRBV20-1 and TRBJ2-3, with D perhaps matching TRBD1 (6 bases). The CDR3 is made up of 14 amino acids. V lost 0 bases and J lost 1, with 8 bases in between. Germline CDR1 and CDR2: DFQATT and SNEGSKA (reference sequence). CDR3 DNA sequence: TGCAGTGCTAGAGATCCAGGGGGCACAGATACGCAGTATTTT. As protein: CSARDPGGTDTQYF.

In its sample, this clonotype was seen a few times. CDR3 nucleotide sequence: TGTGCCAGCACCCCTGGTATTGGCCCCCAACTCTCTGGCTACACCTTC. Translated: CASTPGIGPQLSGYTF. The chain joins TRBV6-1 to TRBJ1-2; D remains ambiguous. The CDR3 has 16 residues. Germline V gene sequence: CDR1 MNHNS, CDR2 SASEGT. V was cut by 7 bases and J by 7 bases, with 25 bases left in between.

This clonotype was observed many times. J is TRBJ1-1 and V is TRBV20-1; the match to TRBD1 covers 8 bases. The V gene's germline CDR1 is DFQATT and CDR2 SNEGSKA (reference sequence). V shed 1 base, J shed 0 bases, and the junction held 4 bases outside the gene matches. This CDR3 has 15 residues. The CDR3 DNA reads TGCAGTGCTAGAGCCAGGGGGCGGCTGAACACTGAAGCTTTCTTT. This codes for CSARARGRLNTEAFF.

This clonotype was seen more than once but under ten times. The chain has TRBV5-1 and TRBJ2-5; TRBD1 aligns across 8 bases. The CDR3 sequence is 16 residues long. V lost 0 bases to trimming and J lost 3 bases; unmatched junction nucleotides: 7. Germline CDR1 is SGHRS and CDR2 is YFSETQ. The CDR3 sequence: CASSLGVVTGEETQYF. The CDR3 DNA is TGCGCCAGCAGCTTGGGTGTTGTGACAGGGGAAGAGACCCAGTACTTC.

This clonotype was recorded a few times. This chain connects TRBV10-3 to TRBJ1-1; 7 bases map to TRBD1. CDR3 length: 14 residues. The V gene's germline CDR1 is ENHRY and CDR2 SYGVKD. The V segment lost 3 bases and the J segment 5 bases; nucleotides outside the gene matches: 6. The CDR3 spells CAISEVGGQTEAFF. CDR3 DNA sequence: TGTGCCATCAGTGAAGTTGGGGGACAGACTGAAGCTTTCTTT.

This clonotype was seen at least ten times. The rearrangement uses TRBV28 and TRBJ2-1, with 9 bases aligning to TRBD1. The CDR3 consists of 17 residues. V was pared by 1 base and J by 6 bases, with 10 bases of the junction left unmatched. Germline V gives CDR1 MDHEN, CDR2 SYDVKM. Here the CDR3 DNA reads TGTGCCAGCAGTTTATCCGGGACAGGGAAGTTCGGCAATGAGCAGTTCTTC. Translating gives CASSLSGTGKFGNEQFF.

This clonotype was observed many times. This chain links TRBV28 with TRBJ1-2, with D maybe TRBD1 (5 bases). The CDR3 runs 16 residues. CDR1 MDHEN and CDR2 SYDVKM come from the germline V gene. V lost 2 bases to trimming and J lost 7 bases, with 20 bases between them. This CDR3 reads CASSLAGGLSEGGYTF. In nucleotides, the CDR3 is TGTGCCAGCAGTTTAGCGGGGGGACTTTCTGAGGGTGGCTACACCTTC.

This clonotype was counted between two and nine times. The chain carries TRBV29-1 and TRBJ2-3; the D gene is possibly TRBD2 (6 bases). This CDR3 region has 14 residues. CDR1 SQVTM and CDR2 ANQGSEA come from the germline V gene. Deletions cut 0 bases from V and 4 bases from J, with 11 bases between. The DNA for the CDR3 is TGCAGCGTTGAAGAAAGGCGGGGCCCAGATACGCAGTATTTT. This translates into CSVEERRGPDTQYF.